This TCR beta chain is drawn from a study of blood T cells in healthy people across ages. Trimming cost V 6 bases and J 4 bases, with 13 bases left between them. Per the germline V gene, CDR1 is MNHEY and CDR2 is SMNVEV (reference sequence). The CDR3 covers 14 residues. A second PCR, run for 7 to 11 cycles, used a sample-barcoded 5' primer plus a J-beta primer mix. TCRdb reprocessed the 5' RACE reads with MiXCR, giving one entry per CDR3 protein. The sample has some 890,000 distinct CDR3 sequences, 25% to 30% seen once. This sample was also put to use in a study of T cells of mothers and their children.

What was sequenced was blood. V and J are TRBV27 and TRBJ1-5; the D is unclear. This TCR came from a middle-aged woman in good health. The CDR3 DNA sequence: TGTGCCAGCAGCCTATATGGAGGAAATCAGCCCCAGCATTTT. Its protein is CASSLYGGNQPQHF.